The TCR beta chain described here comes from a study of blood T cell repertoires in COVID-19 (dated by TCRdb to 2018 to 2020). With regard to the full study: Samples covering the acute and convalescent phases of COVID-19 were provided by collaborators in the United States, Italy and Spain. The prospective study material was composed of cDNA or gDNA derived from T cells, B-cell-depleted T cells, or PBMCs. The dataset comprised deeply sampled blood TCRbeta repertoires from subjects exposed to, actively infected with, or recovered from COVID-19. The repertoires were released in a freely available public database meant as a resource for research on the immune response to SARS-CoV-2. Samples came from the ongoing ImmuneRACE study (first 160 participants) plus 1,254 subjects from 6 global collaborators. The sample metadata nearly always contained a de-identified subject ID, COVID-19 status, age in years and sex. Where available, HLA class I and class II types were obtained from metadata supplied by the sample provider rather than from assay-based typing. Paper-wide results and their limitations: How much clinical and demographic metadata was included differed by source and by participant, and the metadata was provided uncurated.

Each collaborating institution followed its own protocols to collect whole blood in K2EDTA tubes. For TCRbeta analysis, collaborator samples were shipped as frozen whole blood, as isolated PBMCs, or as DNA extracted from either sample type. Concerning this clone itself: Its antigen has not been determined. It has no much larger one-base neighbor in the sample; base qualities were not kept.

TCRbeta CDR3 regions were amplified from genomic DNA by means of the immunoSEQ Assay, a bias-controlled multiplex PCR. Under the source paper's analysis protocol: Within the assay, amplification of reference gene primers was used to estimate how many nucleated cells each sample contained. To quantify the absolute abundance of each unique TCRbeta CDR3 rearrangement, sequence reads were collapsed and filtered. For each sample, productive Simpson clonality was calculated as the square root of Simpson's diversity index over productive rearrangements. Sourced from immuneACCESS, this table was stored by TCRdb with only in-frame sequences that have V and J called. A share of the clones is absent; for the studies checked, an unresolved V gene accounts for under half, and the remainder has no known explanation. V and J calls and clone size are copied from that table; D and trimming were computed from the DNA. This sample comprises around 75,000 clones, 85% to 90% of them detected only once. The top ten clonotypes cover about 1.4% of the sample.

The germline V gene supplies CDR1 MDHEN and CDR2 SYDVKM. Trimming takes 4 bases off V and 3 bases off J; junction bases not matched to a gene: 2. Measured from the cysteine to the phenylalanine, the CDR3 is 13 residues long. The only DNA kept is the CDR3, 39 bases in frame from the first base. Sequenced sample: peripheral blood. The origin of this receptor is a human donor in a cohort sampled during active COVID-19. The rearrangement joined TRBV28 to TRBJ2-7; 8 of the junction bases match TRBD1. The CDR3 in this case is CASSSGQGYEQYF. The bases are TGTGCCAGCAGTTCAGGACAGGGCTACGAGCAGTACTTC.